Described below is a single T cell receptor (beta chain) sequence and its context. This specimen belongs to a study of blood T cell repertoires in COVID-19. Study information: The United States, Italy and Spain were the sources of the acute and convalescent COVID-19 samples. PBMCs, B-cell-depleted T cells, or T cells were the source of the cDNA or gDNA that made up the material.

As handled by the study authors: Nucleated cell number was recorded as an estimate derived from reference gene primer amplification. The repertoire was sequenced with immunoSEQ multiplex PCR; TCRdb's copy has only in-frame clones and lacks some. V and J calls and clone size are given by that table; D and trimming were obtained from the DNA. In the table there are more than 150,000 clones, less than 85% of which are singletons. The clonotype originates from a human donor in a cohort sampled during active COVID-19. The sequencing sample was made of peripheral blood.

The CDR3, as DNA: TGTGCCAGCAGTGGCAGATTCTACGAGCAGTACTTC. Its protein is CASSGRFYEQYF. The chain couples TRBV2 to TRBJ2-7; no definite D call. Germline V gene sequence: CDR1 SNHLY, CDR2 FYNNEI. The CDR3 is made up of 12 amino acids. Trimming took off 4 bases at V and 3 bases at J, with 7 bases between the two ends.